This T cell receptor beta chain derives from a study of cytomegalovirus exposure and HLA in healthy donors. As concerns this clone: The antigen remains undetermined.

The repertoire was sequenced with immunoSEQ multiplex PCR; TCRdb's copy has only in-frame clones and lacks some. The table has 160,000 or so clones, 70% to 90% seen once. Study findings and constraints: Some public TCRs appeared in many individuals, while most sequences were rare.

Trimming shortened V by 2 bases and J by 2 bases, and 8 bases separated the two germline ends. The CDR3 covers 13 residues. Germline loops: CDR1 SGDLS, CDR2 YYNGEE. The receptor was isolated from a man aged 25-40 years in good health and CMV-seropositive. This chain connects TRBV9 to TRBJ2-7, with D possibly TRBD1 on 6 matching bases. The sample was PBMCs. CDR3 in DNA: TGTGCCAGCAGCGTGGACAGCACCTACGAGCAGTACTTC. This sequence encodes CASSVDSTYEQYF.